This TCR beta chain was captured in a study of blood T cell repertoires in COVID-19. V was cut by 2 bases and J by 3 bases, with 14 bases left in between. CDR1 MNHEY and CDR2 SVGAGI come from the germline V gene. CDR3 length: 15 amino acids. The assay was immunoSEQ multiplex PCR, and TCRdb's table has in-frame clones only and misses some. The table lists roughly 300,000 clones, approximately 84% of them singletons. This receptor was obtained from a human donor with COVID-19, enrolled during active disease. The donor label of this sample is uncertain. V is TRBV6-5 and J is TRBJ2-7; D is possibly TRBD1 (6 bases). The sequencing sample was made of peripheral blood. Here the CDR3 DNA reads TGTGCCAGCAGTTACGAGAAGGGGGTAATCTACGAGCAGTACTTC. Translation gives CASSYEKGVIYEQYF.